The sequence of this T cell receptor (beta chain) was determined in a study of human CD8 memory T cell subsets. Study-level results: Precursor exhausted T cells shared very few clonotypes with stem-like memory T cells.

On this clonotype itself: Its antigen is undetermined.

UMI-labeled 5' RACE yielded the TCR beta libraries. TCRdb reprocessed the 5' RACE reads; each CDR3 protein has one entry and no DNA is given. The sample data list about 18,000 distinct CDR3 sequences. This CDR3 region has 15 residues. CDR1 and CDR2 (germline): SGHRS, YFSETQ. The authors enriched total CD8+ T cells by negative magnetic separation. The clonotype comes from a human donor in good health. This chain links TRBV5-1 with TRBJ2-3; without DNA, the TCRdb call of TRBD1 cannot be checked. Sequenced sample: CD8+ T cells from PBMCs. The CDR3 loop is CASSLVESGGDTQYF. The whole variable domain, remainder taken from reference TRBV5-1 and TRBJ2-3, is KAGVTQTPRYLIKTRGQQVTLSCSPISGHRSVSWYQQTPGQGLQFLFEYFSETQRNKGNFPGRFSGRQFSNSRSEMNVSTLELGDSALYLCASSLVESGGDTQYFGPGTRLTVL.